This T cell receptor (beta chain) was recovered during a study of blood T cell repertoires in COVID-19. The overall study: The study drew acute and convalescent COVID-19 samples from the United States, Italy and Spain. T cells, B-cell-depleted T cells, or PBMCs supplied cDNA or gDNA.

The CDR3 has 14 residues. Trimming took 4 bases from V and 0 from J, leaving 8 bases between them. CDR1 and CDR2 (germline): SGHDT, YYEEEE. Participant-reported clinical history was the basis for cohort assignment. Authors' processing steps: Researchers report that nucleated cell counts were estimated from reference gene primer amplification. Sequencing was performed with immunoSEQ multiplex PCR; in TCRdb, only in-frame clones are kept and a portion is missing. That table is the source of V, J and clone size, and D and trimming were worked out from the DNA. The repertoire includes about 150,000 clones, around four fifths of them detected once, and over 4% sits in the top ten.

This sequence originates from a man between 65 and 85 years old who had been exposed to COVID-19. This chain joins TRBV5-6 and TRBJ1-5; D remains unclear. What was sequenced was PBMCs or T cells enriched from blood (not recorded which). CDR3 in DNA: TGTGCCAGCAGCCGGGTAAATAGCAATCAGCCCCAGCATTTT. Encoded protein: CASSRVNSNQPQHF.